One sample yielded the 12 T cell receptor beta chains listed below, sequenced in a study of post-analysis software for immune sequencing data. Study-wide results and caveats: Relative to controls, patients had a few TRBV segments at higher frequency, with TRBV5-6, TRBV5-1 and TRBV20-1 among these.

Libraries were made from TCR beta cDNA, and they carried unique molecular identifiers. Via MiXCR, TCRdb re-called the PCR reads, giving one row per CDR3 protein. In the table there are approximately 460,000 distinct CDR3 sequences, approximately 45% of which are singletons. Their antigens are not known. Sequencing was done on a sample of blood. The receptors originated from a girl aged 10 to 17 with multiple sclerosis.

V and J are TRBV7-2 and TRBJ2-1; 8 nucleotides match TRBD2. V shed 1 base, J shed 3 bases, and the junction held 5 bases outside the gene matches. There are 16 residues in the CDR3. The germline V gene has CDR1 SGHTA and CDR2 FQGNSA. The CDR3 protein is CASSLEPLAVYNEQFF. The DNA for the CDR3 is TGTGCCAGCAGCTTAGAACCACTAGCGGTCTACAATGAGCAGTTCTTC. The full variable domain, with the rest looked up from reference TRBV7-2 and TRBJ2-1, is GAGVSQSPSNKVTEKGKDVELRCDPISGHTALYWYRQSLGQGLEFLIYFQGNSAPDKSGLPSDRFSAERTGGSVSTLTIQRTQQEDSAVYLCASSLEPLAVYNEQFFGPGTRLTVL.

V and J are TRBV28 and TRBJ2-4; D is possibly TRBD1 (6 bases). The V and J ends lost 5 bases and 1 base respectively, with 18 bases between them. This CDR3 comprises 17 residues. Per the germline V gene, CDR1 is MDHEN and CDR2 is SYDVKM. The CDR3 DNA reads TGTGCCAGCAGTCACCTGAGACAGGCGCAGGCCAAAAACATTCAGTACTTC. This codes for CASSHLRQAQAKNIQYF.

This sequence joins TRBV7-2 and TRBJ2-5, with 10 bases aligning to TRBD2. In germline, CDR1 is SGHTA, CDR2 FQGNSA. Unmatched junction bases numbered 12, after V lost 0 bases and J lost 2 bases. The CDR3 covers 19 residues. The CDR3, as DNA: TGTGCCAGCAGCTTAGCGGGACCTTCAGCGGGAGGGCGTCAAGAGACCCAGTACTTC. This gives the protein CASSLAGPSAGGRQETQYF.

The CDR3 nucleotides read TGCAGTGCTAATCTGGGGACCTGGGGTTACAATGAGCAGTTCTTC. Translation gives CSANLGTWGYNEQFF. The chain combines TRBV20-1 with TRBJ2-1, with D perhaps matching TRBD1 or TRBD2 (5 bases each). Trimming pared 4 bases from V and 4 bases from J, leaving 17 bases between. This CDR3 has 15 residues. Germline CDR1 is DFQATT and CDR2 is SNEGSKA (reference sequence).

The chain uses TRBV20-1 and TRBJ2-3; D is perhaps TRBD2 (6 bases). CDR3 length equals 12 residues. The germline V gene encodes CDR1 DFQATT and CDR2 SNEGSKA (reference sequence). Trimming stripped 3 bases from V and 6 bases from J, with 10 bases between. The CDR3 nucleotides are TGCAGTGCTAGCGGGAGAGGGGATACGCAGTATTTT. Residues: CSASGRGDTQYF.

The rearrangement joins TRBV4-2 to TRBJ2-7; TRBD2 matches 7 bases. V gave up 4 bases and J gave up 2 bases; unmatched junction bases: 11. Germline-derived CDR1 and CDR2 are LGHNA and YNFKEQ. There are 16 residues in the CDR3. The CDR3 coding sequence is TGTGCCAGCAGCCCACGGAGACTAGCAGCCGCCTACGAGCAGTACTTC. Its translation is CASSPRRLAAAYEQYF.

The sample holds a few counts of this clonotype. This sequence joins TRBV20-1 and TRBJ2-5; D gene uncertain. CDR3 length: 10 amino acids. Germline-derived CDR1 and CDR2 are DFQATT and SNEGSKA (reference sequence). Trimming cost V 4 bases and J 0 bases, with 0 bases left between them. The CDR3: CSANQETQYF. In nucleotides, the CDR3 is TGCAGTGCTAACCAAGAGACCCAGTACTTC.

Notes on this clonotype: Mismatch with germline at one junction end may stem from a read error. The rearrangement links TRBV20-1 to TRBJ2-5, with TRBD2 identical over 8 bases. The J call is in doubt because the DNA end fits TRBJ2-7 better. There are 15 residues in the CDR3. CDR1 is DFQATT, CDR2 SNEGSKA, per germline (reference sequence). CDR3: CNARPGTSATYEQYF. The CDR3 DNA is TGCAATGCTCGTCCCGGGACTAGTGCGACCTACGAGCAGTACTTC.

The rearrangement joins TRBV12-3 or TRBV12-4 to TRBJ2-1, with 8 bases identical to TRBD2. The CDR3 length is 15 residues. After removal of 3 bases from V and 8 bases from J, the junction contained 9 bases not matched to a gene. CDR3 protein: CASSFPGLGKDEQFF. The CDR3, as DNA: TGTGCCAGCAGTTTCCCGGGACTAGGGAAGGATGAGCAGTTCTTC.

This clonotype was picked up a small number of times. CDR3 amino acids: CSVTQNGYTF. CDR3 bases: TGCAGCGTGACACAGAATGGCTACACCTTC. The chain joins TRBV29-1 to TRBJ1-2; D is undetermined. This CDR3 region has 10 residues. From germline, CDR1 is SQVTM and CDR2 ANQGSEA. V lost 6 bases, J lost 6 bases, and 8 bases lay in between.

The rearrangement uses TRBV10-2 and TRBJ2-3; 13 positions agree with TRBD2. This CDR3 is 18 amino acids long. CDR1 WSHSY and CDR2 SAAADI come from the germline V gene. V lost 2 bases, J lost 5 bases, and 10 bases stayed unmatched. The CDR3 region has the DNA TGCGCCAGCAGTGAGAAAATTGGACTAGCGGGAGATAGAGATACGCAGTATTTT. Protein sequence: CASSEKIGLAGDRDTQYF.

The chain carries TRBV20-1 and TRBJ2-3; TRBD1 matches 10 bases. Trimming removed 6 bases from V and 4 bases from J; junction bases left unmatched: 10. The CDR3 covers 15 residues. Germline CDR1 is DFQATT and CDR2 is SNEGSKA (reference sequence). The CDR3 nucleotides read TGCAGTGCCTCCGGGACAGGGGAGTTGGCAGATACGCAGTATTTT. Amino acids: CSASGTGELADTQYF.